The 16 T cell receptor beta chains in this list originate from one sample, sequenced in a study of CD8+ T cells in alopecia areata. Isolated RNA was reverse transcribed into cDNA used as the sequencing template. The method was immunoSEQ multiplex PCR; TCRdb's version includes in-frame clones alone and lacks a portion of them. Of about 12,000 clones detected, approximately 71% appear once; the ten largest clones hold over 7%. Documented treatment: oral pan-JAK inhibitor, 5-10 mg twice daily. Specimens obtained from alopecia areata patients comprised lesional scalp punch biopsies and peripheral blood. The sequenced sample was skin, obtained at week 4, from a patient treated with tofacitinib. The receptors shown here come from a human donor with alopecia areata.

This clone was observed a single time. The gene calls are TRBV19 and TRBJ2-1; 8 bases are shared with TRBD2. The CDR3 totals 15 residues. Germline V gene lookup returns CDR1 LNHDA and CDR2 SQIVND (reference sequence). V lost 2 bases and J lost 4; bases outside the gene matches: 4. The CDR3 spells CASSIRASGYNEQFF. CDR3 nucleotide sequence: TGTGCCAGTAGTATAAGGGCTAGCGGGTACAATGAGCAGTTCTTC.

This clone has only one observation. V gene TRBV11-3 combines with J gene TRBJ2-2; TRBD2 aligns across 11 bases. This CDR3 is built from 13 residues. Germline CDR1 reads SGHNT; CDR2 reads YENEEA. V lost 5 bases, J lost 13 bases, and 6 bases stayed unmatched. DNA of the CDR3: TGTGCCAGCAGCCCCAGACTAGCGGGGAGGCTGTTTTTT. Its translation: CASSPRLAGRLFF.

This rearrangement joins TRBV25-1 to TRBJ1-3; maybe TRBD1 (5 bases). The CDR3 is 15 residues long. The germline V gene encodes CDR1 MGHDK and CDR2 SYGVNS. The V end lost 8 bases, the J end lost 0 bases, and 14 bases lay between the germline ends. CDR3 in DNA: TGTGCCAGCGGTACTACTGGGGGCTCTGGAAACACCATATATTTT. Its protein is CASGTTGGSGNTIYF.

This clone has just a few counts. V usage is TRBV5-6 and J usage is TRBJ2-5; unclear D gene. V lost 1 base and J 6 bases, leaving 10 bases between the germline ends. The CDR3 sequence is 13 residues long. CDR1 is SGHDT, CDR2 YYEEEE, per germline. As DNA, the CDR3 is TGTGCCAGCAGCTTGTTCAGTGACAAGACCCAGTACTTC. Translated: CASSLFSDKTQYF. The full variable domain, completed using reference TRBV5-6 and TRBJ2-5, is DAGVTQSPTHLIKTRGQQVTLRCSPKSGHDTVSWYQQALGQGPQFIFQYYEEEERQRGNFPDRFSGHQFPNYSSELNVNALLLGDSALYLCASSLFSDKTQYFGPGTRLLVL.

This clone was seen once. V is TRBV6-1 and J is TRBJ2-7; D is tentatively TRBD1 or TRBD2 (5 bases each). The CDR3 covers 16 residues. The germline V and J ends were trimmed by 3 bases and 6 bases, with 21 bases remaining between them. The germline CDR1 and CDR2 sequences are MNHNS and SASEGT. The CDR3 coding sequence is TGTGCCAGCAGTGAGGGGCCCGGGAATCACCCTCGCGAGCAGTACTTC. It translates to CASSEGPGNHPREQYF.

The CDR3, as DNA: TGCGCCAGCAGCTATACCGGGACAGGGAAAGAGACCCAGTACTTC. Translation gives CASSYTGTGKETQYF. This rearrangement joins TRBV4-3 to TRBJ2-5; 9 bases line up with TRBD1. The CDR3 has 15 residues. Germline CDR1 is LGHNA and CDR2 is YSLEER. The trim removed 5 bases at V and 3 bases at J, leaving 7 bases unmatched.

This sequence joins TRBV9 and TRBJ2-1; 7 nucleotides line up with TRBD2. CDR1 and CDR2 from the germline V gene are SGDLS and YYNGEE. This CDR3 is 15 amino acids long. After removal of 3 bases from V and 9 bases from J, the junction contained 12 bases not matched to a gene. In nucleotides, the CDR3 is TGTGCCAGCAGCGACCCTCGCCTAGCGGAGGGTGAGCAGTTCTTC. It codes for CASSDPRLAEGEQFF.

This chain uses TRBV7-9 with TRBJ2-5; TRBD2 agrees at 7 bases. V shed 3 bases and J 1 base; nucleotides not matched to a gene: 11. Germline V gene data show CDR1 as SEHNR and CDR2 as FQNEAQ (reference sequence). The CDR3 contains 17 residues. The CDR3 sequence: CASSFYYGGTSQETQYF. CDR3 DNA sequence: TGTGCCAGCAGCTTTTACTACGGGGGGACCTCCCAAGAGACCCAGTACTTC.

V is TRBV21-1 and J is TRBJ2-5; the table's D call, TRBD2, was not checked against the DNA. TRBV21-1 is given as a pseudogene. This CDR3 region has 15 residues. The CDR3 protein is CASSLQRGVQETQYF. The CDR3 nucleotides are TGTGCCAGCAGCCTCCAGCGGGGGGTACAAGAGACCCAGTACTTC.

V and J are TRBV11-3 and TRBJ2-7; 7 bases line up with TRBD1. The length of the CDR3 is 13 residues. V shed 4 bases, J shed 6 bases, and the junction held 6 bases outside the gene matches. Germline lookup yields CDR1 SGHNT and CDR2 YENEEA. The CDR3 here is CASSSQGDSEQYF. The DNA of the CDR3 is TGTGCCAGCAGCTCCCAGGGGGATAGCGAGCAGTACTTC.

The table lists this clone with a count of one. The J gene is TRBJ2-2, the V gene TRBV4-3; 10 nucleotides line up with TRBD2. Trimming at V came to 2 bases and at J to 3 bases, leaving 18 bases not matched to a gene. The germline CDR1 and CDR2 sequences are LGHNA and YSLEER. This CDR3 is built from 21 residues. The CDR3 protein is CASSQSPLSLSGGPDTGELFF. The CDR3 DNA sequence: TGCGCCAGCAGCCAATCTCCCCTGTCCCTTAGCGGGGGGCCTGACACCGGGGAGCTGTTTTTT.

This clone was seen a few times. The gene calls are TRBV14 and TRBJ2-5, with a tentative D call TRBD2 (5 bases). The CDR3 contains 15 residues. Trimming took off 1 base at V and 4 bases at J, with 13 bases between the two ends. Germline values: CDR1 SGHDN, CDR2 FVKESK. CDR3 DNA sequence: TGTGCCAGCAGCCAAGGGACGGGATCCCCAGAGACCCAGTACTTC. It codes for CASSQGTGSPETQYF. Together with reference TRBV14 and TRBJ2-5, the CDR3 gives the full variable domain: EAGVTQFPSHSVIEKGQTVTLRCDPISGHDNLYWYRRVMGKEIKFLLHFVKESKQDESGMPNNRFLAERTGGTYSTLKVQPAELEDSGVYFCASSQGTGSPETQYFGPGTRLLVL.

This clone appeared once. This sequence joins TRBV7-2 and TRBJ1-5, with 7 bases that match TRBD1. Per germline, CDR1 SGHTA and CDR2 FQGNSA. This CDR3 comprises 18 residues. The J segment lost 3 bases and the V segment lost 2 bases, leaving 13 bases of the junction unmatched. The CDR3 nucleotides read TGTGCCAGCAGCTTAAGTGGGGGTCGGACAGGACTCAATCAGCCCCAGCATTTT. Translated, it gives CASSLSGGRTGLNQPQHF.

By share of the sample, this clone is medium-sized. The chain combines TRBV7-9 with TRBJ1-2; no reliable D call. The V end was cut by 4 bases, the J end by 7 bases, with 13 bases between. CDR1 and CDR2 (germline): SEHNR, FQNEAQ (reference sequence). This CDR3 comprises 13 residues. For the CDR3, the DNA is TGTGCCAGCAGCTCCGGTGAATTTACTGGCTACACCTTC. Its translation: CASSSGEFTGYTF.

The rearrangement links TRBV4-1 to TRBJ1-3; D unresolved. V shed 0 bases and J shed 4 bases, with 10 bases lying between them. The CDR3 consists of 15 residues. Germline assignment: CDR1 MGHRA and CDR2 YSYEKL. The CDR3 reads CASSQDVLLGNTIYF. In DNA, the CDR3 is TGCGCCAGCAGCCAAGACGTCCTTCTGGGAAACACCATATATTTT.

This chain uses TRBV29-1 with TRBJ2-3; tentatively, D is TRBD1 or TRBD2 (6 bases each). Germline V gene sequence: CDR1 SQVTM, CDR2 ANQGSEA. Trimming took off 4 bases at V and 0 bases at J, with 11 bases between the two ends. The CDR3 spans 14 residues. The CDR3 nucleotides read TGCAGCGTTGGTGGGGGGCCAAGCACAGATACGCAGTATTTT. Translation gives CSVGGGPSTDTQYF.